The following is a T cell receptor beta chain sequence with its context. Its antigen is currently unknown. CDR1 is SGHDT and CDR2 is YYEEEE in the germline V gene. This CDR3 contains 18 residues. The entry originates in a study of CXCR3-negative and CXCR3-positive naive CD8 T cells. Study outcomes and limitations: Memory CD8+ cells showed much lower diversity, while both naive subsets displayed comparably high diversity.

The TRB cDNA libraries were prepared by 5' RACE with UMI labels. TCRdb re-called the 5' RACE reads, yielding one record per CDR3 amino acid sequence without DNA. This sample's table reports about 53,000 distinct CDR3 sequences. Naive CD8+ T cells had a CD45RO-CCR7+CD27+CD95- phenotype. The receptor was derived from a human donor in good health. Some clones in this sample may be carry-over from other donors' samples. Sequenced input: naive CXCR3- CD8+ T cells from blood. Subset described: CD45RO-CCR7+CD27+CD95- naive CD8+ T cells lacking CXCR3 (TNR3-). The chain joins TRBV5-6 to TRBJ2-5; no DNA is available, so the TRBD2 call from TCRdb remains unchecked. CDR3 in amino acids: CASSLGSSLAGVQETQYF.